These 3 T cell receptor beta chains were all obtained from the same sample, sequenced in a study of CXCR3-negative and CXCR3-positive naive CD8 T cells. General study points: Greater hydrophobicity was found in TRB CDR3s of CXCR3-positive naive cells than of CXCR3-negative naive cells.

These receptors' targets are unknown. The method, 5' RACE with UMI labels, was used to prepare the TRB cDNA libraries. Using the 5' RACE reads, TCRdb records one entry per CDR3 protein without DNA. Its listing shows tens of thousands of distinct CDR3 sequences. The sample was naive CXCR3+ CD8+ T cells from blood. Subset reported: CD45RO-CCR7+CD27+CD95- naive CD8+ T cells expressing CXCR3 (TNR3+). The receptors originated from a human donor in good health. Some clones in this sample may be carry-over from other donors' samples.

The rearrangement joins TRBV12-5 to TRBJ2-1; checking the TCRdb D call of TRBD2 is not possible without DNA. Germline V lookup: CDR1 LGHNT, CDR2 FRNRAP. The CDR3 spans 13 residues. CDR3 protein: CASGNRLADEQFF.

The chain carries TRBV7-9 and TRBJ2-5; TCRdb's assignment of TRBD2 cannot be checked, as there is no DNA. The CDR3 has 13 residues. The germline CDR1 and CDR2 sequences are SEHNR and FQNEAQ (reference sequence). The CDR3 spells CASSFEGQETQYF.

The V gene is TRBV7-9, the J gene TRBJ1-4. Germline loops: CDR1 SEHNR, CDR2 FQNEAQ (reference sequence). The CDR3 sequence is 14 residues long. The CDR3 sequence is CASSFVGSVEKLFF.